The 17 T cell receptor beta chains presented below share a single source sample, sequenced in a study of blood T cell repertoires in COVID-19. The protocol was immunoSEQ multiplex PCR, while the TCRdb copy is restricted to in-frame clones and leaves out a portion. The sample consists of about 190,000 clones, around 90% of them appearing once. The material sequenced was peripheral blood. The receptors come from a human donor in a cohort sampled during active COVID-19.

This sequence joins TRBV28 and TRBJ1-3, with D perhaps TRBD1 (6 bases). With 10 bases removed from V and 4 bases from J, the gap between germline ends came to 20 bases. There are 15 residues in the CDR3. Germline V lookup: CDR1 MDHEN, CDR2 SYDVKM. The CDR3: CATSEPGVLGNTIYF. In DNA form, the CDR3 reads TGTGCCACCTCAGAGCCAGGGGTTTTGGGAAACACCATATATTTT.

V usage is TRBV5-6 and J usage is TRBJ2-2, with 8 bases aligning to TRBD2. Germline CDR1 SGHDT, CDR2 YYEEEE. V shed 0 bases, J shed 4 bases, and the junction held 5 bases outside the gene matches. This CDR3 has 16 amino acids. The chain's CDR3 is CASSLGGLVVTGELFF. CDR3 bases: TGTGCCAGCAGCTTGGGGGGACTAGTTGTCACCGGGGAGCTGTTTTTT. Full variable domain (rest looked up from reference TRBV5-6 and TRBJ2-2): DAGVTQSPTHLIKTRGQQVTLRCSPKSGHDTVSWYQQALGQGPQFIFQYYEEEERQRGNFPDRFSGHQFPNYSSELNVNALLLGDSALYLCASSLGGLVVTGELFFGEGSRLTVL.

The rearrangement links TRBV28 to TRBJ2-1; 10 nucleotides match TRBD2. Trimming removed 5 bases from V and 2 bases from J; junction bases left unmatched: 3. Per germline, CDR1 MDHEN and CDR2 SYDVKM. The CDR3 runs 15 residues. The CDR3 sequence: CASSHTSGAYNEQFF. The CDR3 DNA follows: TGTGCCAGCAGTCACACTAGCGGGGCCTACAATGAGCAGTTCTTC.

V is TRBV5-1 and J is TRBJ1-6, with D perhaps TRBD1 (6 bases). Germline CDR1 is SGHRS and CDR2 is YFSETQ. V lost 4 bases and J 4 bases, leaving 9 bases between the germline ends. The CDR3 has 14 residues. CDR3 sequence (DNA): TGCGCCAGCAGCCCCGGACAGTATAATTCACCCCTCCACTTT. Translated, it gives CASSPGQYNSPLHF.

Written as DNA, the CDR3 is TGCGCCAGCAGCTTGGACGGACAGACCCTACGAGAGCAGTACTTC. This sequence encodes CASSLDGQTLREQYF. The genes are TRBV5-1 and TRBJ2-7, with TRBD1 as a possible D gene (6 bases). The CDR3 has 15 amino acids. Germline CDR1 is SGHRS and CDR2 is YFSETQ. Trimming pared 0 bases from V and 7 bases from J, leaving 17 bases between.

The count of this clone is one. The V gene is TRBV7-2, the J gene TRBJ1-5; D perhaps matches TRBD1 (6 bases). Trimming pared 5 bases from V and 5 bases from J, leaving 13 bases between. CDR3 size: 14 residues. The germline V gene encodes CDR1 SGHTA and CDR2 FQGNSA. The CDR3 sequence: CASSPQQGDQPQHF. The DNA of the CDR3 is TGTGCCAGCAGCCCTCAACAGGGAGATCAGCCCCAGCATTTT. Using reference TRBV7-2 and TRBJ1-5 for the parts outside the CDR3, the full variable domain is GAGVSQSPSNKVTEKGKDVELRCDPISGHTALYWYRQSLGQGLEFLIYFQGNSAPDKSGLPSDRFSAERTGGSVSTLTIQRTQQEDSAVYLCASSPQQGDQPQHFGDGTRLSIL.

The V and J genes are TRBV28 and TRBJ1-5; 9 bases fit TRBD1. From germline, CDR1 is MDHEN and CDR2 SYDVKM. The trim removed 6 bases at V and 4 bases at J, leaving 7 bases unmatched. The CDR3 is made up of 15 amino acids. The CDR3 coding sequence is TGTGCCAGCAGCCCCACGGGACAGGGAAATCAGCCCCAGCATTTT. Translating gives CASSPTGQGNQPQHF.

V is TRBV7-8 and J is TRBJ1-1; 8 bases fit TRBD1. CDR1 and CDR2 from the germline V gene are SGHVS and FQNEAQ. The V segment lost 5 bases and the J segment 4 bases; nucleotides outside the gene matches: 6. CDR3 length: 14 amino acids. CDR3 nucleotides: TGTGCCAGCAGCGGACGACAGGGGTTCACTGAAGCTTTCTTT. Residues: CASSGRQGFTEAFF.

The chain links TRBV5-1 to TRBJ1-1, with TRBD1 matching 11 bases. This CDR3 is built from 14 residues. The V gene end was trimmed by 5 bases and the J gene end by 6 bases; junction bases not matched to a gene: 6. Germline loops: CDR1 SGHRS, CDR2 YFSETQ. CDR3 region: CASSQWTGGPEAFF. In nucleotides, the CDR3 is TGCGCCAGCAGTCAGTGGACAGGGGGCCCTGAAGCTTTCTTT.

The chain couples TRBV12-5 to TRBJ2-2; weak D call: TRBD1 (5 bases). Trimming pared 1 base from V and 4 bases from J, leaving 13 bases between. CDR3 length equals 16 residues. Germline values: CDR1 LGHNT, CDR2 FRNRAP. The CDR3 loop reads CASGLARGIGTGELFF. CDR3 coding DNA: TGTGCTAGTGGTTTGGCAAGGGGAATAGGCACCGGGGAGCTGTTTTTT.

The chain is built from TRBV29-1 and TRBJ2-1; 9 bases align to TRBD2. The germline gives CDR1 SQVTM, CDR2 ANQGSEA. Unmatched junction bases numbered 1, after V lost 1 base and J lost 3 bases. This CDR3 is 14 amino acids long. CDR3 DNA: TGCAGCGTTGAAGCTAGCGGGGTCTACAATGAGCAGTTCTTC. Amino acid sequence: CSVEASGVYNEQFF.

The rearrangement uses TRBV7-2 and TRBJ2-7; 7 positions match TRBD1. J lost 0 bases, V lost 2 bases, and 4 bases had no gene match. CDR3 length: 15 residues. CDR1 is SGHTA and CDR2 is FQGNSA in the germline V gene. This CDR3 is CASSLQQGSSYEQYF. The CDR3 DNA reads as TGTGCCAGCAGCTTACAACAGGGGTCCTCCTACGAGCAGTACTTC. Using reference TRBV7-2 and TRBJ2-7 for the parts outside the CDR3, the full variable domain is GAGVSQSPSNKVTEKGKDVELRCDPISGHTALYWYRQSLGQGLEFLIYFQGNSAPDKSGLPSDRFSAERTGGSVSTLTIQRTQQEDSAVYLCASSLQQGSSYEQYFGPGTRLTVT.

The V gene is TRBV28, the J gene TRBJ2-7, with TRBD2 matching over 12 bases. Germline V gene lookup returns CDR1 MDHEN and CDR2 SYDVKM. J gave up 7 bases and V 4 bases, and 8 bases lay outside the gene matches. The CDR3 covers 15 residues. The CDR3 DNA follows: TGTGCCAGCAGTTCCGGACTAGCGGGACTTGGGGAGCAGTACTTC. As protein: CASSSGLAGLGEQYF.

The V and J genes are TRBV7-8 and TRBJ2-1; D is undetermined. Trimming took 3 bases from V and 10 from J, leaving 7 bases between them. The CDR3 contains 11 residues. Germline CDR1 SGHVS, CDR2 FQNEAQ. CDR3 in amino acids: CASSFVGEQFF. CDR3 nucleotide sequence: TGTGCCAGCAGCTTTGTGGGCGAGCAGTTCTTC. Complete variable domain (other parts from reference TRBV7-8 and TRBJ2-1): GAGVSQSPRYKVAKRGQDVALRCDPISGHVSLFWYQQALGQGPEFLTYFQNEAQLDKSGLPSDRFFAERPEGSVSTLKIQRTQQEDSAVYLCASSFVGEQFFGPGTRLTVL.

The chain combines TRBV6-2 or TRBV6-3 with TRBJ2-1; 9 bases are shared with TRBD2. The germline gives CDR1 MNHEY, CDR2 SVGEGT. CDR3 length equals 17 residues. V dropped 5 bases and J dropped 4; count of bases not matched to a gene: 12. The CDR3 sequence: CASSQAGTSLAYNEQFF. CDR3 DNA: TGTGCCAGCAGTCAGGCCGGGACTAGCCTCGCATACAATGAGCAGTTCTTC.

V is TRBV21-1 and J is TRBJ1-5; the table's D call TRBD1 went unverified against the DNA. TRBV21-1 is classified as a pseudogene. There are 16 residues in the CDR3. The CDR3 sequence: CASSKGAGGPPAPQHF. For the CDR3, the DNA is TGTGCCAGCAGCAAAGGGGCAGGGGGCCCCCCGGCGCCCCAGCATTTT.

The chain joins TRBV7-8 to TRBJ2-2; 8 bases are a match to TRBD2. Trimming at V came to 4 bases and at J to 7 bases, leaving 14 bases not matched to a gene. This CDR3 is 17 amino acids long. Germline V gene sequence: CDR1 SGHVS, CDR2 FQNEAQ. CDR3 bases: TGTGCCAGCAGCTCCTATCCGTCCGGGAGGGCAGGCGGGGAGCTGTTTTTT. Translated: CASSSYPSGRAGGELFF.